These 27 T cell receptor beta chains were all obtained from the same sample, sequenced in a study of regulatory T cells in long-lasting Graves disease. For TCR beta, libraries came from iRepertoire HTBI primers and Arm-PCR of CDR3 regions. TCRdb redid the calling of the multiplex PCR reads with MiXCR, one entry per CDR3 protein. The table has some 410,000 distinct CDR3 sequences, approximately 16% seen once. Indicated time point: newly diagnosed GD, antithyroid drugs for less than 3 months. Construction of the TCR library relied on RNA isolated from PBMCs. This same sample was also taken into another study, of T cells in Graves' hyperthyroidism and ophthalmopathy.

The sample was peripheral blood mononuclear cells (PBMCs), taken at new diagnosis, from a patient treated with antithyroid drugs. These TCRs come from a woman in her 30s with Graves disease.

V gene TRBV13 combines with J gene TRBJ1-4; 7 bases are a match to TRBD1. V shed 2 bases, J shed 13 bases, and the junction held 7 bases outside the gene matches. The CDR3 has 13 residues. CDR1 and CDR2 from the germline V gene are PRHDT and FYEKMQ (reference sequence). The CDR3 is CASSLRRDSRLFF. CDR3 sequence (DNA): TGTGCCAGCAGCTTACGTCGGGACAGCCGACTGTTTTTT.

Written as DNA, the CDR3 is TGTGCGGCAGCTAGCACAGATACGCAGTATTTT. Translation gives CAAASTDTQYF. This sequence joins TRBV19 and TRBJ2-3; D remains unclear. The CDR3 spans 11 residues. Per the germline V gene, CDR1 is LNHDA and CDR2 is SQIVND (reference sequence). Full variable domain (remainder filled in from reference TRBV19 and TRBJ2-3): DGGITQSPKYLFRKEGQNVTLSCEQNLNHDAMYWYRQDPGQGLRLIYYSQIVNDFQKGDIAEGYSVSREKKESFPLTVTSAQKNPTAFYLCAAASTDTQYFGPGTRLTVL.

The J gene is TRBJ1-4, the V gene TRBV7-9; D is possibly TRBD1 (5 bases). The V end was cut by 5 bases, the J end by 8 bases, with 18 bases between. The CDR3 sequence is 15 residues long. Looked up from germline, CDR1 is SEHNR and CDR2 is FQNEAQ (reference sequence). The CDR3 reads CASSRGFAGGEKLFF. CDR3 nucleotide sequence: TGTGCCAGCAGCCGGGGTTTTGCGGGGGGAGAAAAACTGTTTTTT.

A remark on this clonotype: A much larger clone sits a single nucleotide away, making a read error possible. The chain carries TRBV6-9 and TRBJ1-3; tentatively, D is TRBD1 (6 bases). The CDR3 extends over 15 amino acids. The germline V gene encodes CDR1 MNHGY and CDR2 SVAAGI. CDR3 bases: TGTGCCAGCAGTTACTCGAAAGGGGGAGGAAACGCCATATATTTT. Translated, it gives CASSYSKGGGNAIYF.

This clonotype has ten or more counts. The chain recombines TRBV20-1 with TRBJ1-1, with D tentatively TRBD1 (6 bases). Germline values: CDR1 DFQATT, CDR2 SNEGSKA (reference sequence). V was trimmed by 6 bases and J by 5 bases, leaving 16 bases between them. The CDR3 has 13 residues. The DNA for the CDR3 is TGCAGTGCCCTAGTTCAGGGGAGGACTGAAGCTTTCTTT. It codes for CSALVQGRTEAFF.

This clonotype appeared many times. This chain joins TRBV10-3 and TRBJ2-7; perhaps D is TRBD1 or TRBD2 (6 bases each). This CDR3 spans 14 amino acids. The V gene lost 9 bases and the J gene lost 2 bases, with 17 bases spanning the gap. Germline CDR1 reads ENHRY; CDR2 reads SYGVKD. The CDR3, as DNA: TGTGCCATGGGGGGCGGCTCGAGACCCTACGAGCAGTACTTC. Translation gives CAMGGGSRPYEQYF.

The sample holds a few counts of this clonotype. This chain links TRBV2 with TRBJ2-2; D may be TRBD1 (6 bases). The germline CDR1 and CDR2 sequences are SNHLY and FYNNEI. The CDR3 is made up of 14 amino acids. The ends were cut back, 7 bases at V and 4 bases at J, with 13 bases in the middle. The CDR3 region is CASTWDKSTGELFF. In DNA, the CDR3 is TGTGCCAGCACCTGGGACAAGAGCACCGGGGAGCTGTTTTTT.

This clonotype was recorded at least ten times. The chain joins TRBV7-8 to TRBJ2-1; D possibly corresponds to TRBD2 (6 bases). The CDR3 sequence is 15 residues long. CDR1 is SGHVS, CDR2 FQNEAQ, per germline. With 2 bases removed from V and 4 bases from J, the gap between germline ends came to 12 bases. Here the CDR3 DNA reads TGTGCCAGCAGCTTAAGTGGGACTGTGTACAATGAGCAGTTCTTC. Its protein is CASSLSGTVYNEQFF.

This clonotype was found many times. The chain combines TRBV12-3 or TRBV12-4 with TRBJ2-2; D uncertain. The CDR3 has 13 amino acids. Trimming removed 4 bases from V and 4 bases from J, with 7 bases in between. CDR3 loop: CASSSGITGELFF. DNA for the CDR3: TGTGCCAGCAGTTCTGGAATCACCGGGGAGCTGTTTTTT.

The CDR3 coding sequence is TGTGCCAGCAGCTGGGACTTCACAGATACGCAGTATTTT. It is translated as CASSWDFTDTQYF. The genes are TRBV7-9 and TRBJ2-3; a possible D gene is TRBD2 (6 bases). V was clipped by 4 bases and J by 2 bases, with 7 bases between them. In germline, CDR1 is SEHNR, CDR2 FQNEAQ (reference sequence). The CDR3 totals 13 residues.

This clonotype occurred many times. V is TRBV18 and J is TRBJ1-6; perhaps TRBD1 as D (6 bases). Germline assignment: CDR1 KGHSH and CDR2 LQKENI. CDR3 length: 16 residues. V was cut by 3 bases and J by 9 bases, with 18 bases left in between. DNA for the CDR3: TGTGCCAGCTCACCCCTGAAACAGGGAACTGGTTCACCCCTCCACTTT. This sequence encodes CASSPLKQGTGSPLHF.

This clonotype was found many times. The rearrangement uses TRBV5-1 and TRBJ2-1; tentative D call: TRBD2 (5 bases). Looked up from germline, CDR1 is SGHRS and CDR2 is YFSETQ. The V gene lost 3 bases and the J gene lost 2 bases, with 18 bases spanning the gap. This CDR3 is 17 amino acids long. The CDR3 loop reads CASSSTSTLRPYNEQFF. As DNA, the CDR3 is TGCGCCAGCAGCTCCACTAGTACCCTACGCCCCTACAATGAGCAGTTCTTC.

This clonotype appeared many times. The CDR3 nucleotides read TGCAGTGCCTACCTGGTGGGGGGACTAGCGATGGATACGCAGTATTTT. It encodes CSAYLVGGLAMDTQYF. The genes are TRBV20-1 and TRBJ2-3, with 10 bases matching TRBD2. With V trimmed by 6 bases and J by 6 bases, 15 bases remained unmatched. The germline CDR1 and CDR2 sequences are DFQATT and SNEGSKA (reference sequence). The CDR3 covers 16 residues.

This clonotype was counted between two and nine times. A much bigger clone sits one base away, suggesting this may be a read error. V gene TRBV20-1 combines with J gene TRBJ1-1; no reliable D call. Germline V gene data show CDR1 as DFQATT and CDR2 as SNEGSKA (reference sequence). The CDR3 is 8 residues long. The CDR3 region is CSARGGVF. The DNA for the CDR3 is TGCAGTGCTAGAGGTGGGGTTTTT.

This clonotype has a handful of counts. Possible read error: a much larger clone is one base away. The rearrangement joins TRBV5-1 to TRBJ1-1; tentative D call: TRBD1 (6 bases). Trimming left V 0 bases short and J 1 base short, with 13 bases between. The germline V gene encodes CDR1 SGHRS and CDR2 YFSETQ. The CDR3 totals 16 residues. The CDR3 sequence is CASSLASRGANTEAFF. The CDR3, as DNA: TGCGCCAGCAGCTTGGCCTCCCGGGGGGCGAACACTGAAGCTTTCTTT.

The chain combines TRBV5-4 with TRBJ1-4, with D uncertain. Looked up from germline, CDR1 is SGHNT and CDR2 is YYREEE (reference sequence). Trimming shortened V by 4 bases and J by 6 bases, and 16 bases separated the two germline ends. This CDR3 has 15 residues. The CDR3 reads CASSLGPSGDEKLFF. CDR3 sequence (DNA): TGTGCCAGCAGCCTCGGACCGAGCGGCGATGAAAAACTGTTTTTT.

Written as DNA, the CDR3 is TGTGCCAGCAGTTTACTGGGGTCTTCGGAGCCCCAGCATTTT. It is translated as CASSLLGSSEPQHF. The chain joins TRBV27 to TRBJ1-5; D gene ambiguous. CDR3 length: 14 amino acids. Germline V gene sequence: CDR1 MNHEY, CDR2 SMNVEV (reference sequence). V gave up 2 bases and J gave up 8 bases, with 13 bases separating them.

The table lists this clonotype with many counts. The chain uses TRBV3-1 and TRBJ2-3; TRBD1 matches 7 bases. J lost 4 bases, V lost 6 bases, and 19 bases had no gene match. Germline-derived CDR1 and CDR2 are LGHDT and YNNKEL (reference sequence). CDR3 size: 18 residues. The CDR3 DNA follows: TGTGCCAGCAGTCGGACAGGTTTGGGCCCCAGGAATTCAGATACGCAGTATTTT. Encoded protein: CASSRTGLGPRNSDTQYF.

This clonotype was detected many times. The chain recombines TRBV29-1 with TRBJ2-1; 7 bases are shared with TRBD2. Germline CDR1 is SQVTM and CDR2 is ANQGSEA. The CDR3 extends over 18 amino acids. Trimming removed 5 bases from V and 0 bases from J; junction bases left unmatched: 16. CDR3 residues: CSVNPSSGGIYSYNEQFF. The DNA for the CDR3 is TGCAGCGTTAATCCCTCTAGCGGAGGGATCTACTCCTACAATGAGCAGTTCTTC.

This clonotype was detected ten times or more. For the CDR3, the DNA is TGTGCCAGCAGCCCGGGACAGGAGCTAACTGAAGCTTTCTTT. This codes for CASSPGQELTEAFF. The chain employs TRBV12-3 or TRBV12-4 and TRBJ1-1; 8 bases are shared with TRBD1. With 6 bases clipped from V and 5 bases from J, the junction kept 8 bases outside the gene matches. This CDR3 is 14 amino acids long.

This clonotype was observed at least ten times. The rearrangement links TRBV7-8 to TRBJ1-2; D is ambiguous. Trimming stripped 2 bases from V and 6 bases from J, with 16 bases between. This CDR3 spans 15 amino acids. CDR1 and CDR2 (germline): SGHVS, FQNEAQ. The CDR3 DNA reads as TGTGCCAGCAGCTTACCCCGGGCCGAGAGGAATGGCTACACCTTC. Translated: CASSLPRAERNGYTF.

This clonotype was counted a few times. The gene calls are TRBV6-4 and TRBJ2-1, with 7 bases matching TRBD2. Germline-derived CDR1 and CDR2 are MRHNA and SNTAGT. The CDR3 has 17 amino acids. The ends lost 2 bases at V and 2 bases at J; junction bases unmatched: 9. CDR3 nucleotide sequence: TGTGCCAGCAGTGACCCGCGGGGGAAGGATCCCTACAATGAGCAGTTCTTC. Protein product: CASSDPRGKDPYNEQFF.

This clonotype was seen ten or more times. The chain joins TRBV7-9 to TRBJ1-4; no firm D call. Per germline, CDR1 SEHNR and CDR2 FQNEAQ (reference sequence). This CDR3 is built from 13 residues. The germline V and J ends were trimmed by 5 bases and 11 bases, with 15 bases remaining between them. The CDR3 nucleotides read TGTGCCAGCAGCCTCGGAGAGGGTAGGAAACTGTTTTTT. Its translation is CASSLGEGRKLFF.

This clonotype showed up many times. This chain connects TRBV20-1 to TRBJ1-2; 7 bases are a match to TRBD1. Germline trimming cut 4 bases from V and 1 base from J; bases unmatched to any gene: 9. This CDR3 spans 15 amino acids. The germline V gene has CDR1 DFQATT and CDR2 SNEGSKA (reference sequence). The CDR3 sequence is CSANGLRQGNYGYTF. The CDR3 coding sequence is TGCAGTGCTAATGGACTTCGACAGGGTAACTATGGCTACACCTTC.

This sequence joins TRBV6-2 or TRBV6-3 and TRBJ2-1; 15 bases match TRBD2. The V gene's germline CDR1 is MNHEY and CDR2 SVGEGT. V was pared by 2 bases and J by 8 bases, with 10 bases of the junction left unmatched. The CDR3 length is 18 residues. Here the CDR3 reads CASSYPGTSGRRGYEQFF. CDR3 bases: TGTGCCAGCAGTTACCCCGGGACTAGCGGGAGGAGGGGCTATGAGCAGTTCTTC.

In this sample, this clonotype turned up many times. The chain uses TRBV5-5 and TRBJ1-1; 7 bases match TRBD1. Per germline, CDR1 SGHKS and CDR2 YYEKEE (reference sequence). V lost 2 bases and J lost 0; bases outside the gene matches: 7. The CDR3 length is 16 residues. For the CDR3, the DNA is TGTGCCAGCAGCTTCGGAGGGGGCGGACTGAACACTGAAGCTTTCTTT. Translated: CASSFGGGGLNTEAFF. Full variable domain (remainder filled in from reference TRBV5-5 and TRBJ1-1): DAGVTQSPTHLIKTRGQQVTLRCSPISGHKSVSWYQQVLGQGPQFIFQYYEKEERGRGNFPDRFSARQFPNYSSELNVNALLLGDSALYLCASSFGGGGLNTEAFFGQGTRLTVV.

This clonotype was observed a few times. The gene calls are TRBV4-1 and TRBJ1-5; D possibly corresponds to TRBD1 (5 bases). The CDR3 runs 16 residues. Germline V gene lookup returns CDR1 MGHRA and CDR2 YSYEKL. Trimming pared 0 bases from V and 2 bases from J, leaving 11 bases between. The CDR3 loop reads CASSQDGGVGNQPQHF. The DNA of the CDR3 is TGCGCCAGCAGCCAAGACGGGGGGGTAGGCAATCAGCCCCAGCATTTT.